One T cell receptor beta chain is described in this entry. The antigen is unknown. CD8 cells classed as naive were CD45RO-negative and positively selected for CCR7, excluding terminally differentiated effector memory CD45RA+ cells. This sample is drawn from a study of shared clonotypes between healthy human individuals. Regarding the study as a whole: Unshared clonotypes carried lower generation probabilities than those common to all four donors. Of the naive CD4 clonotypes, approximately 5% were shared across several donors.

The assay was immunoSEQ multiplex PCR, and TCRdb's table has in-frame clones only and misses some. The data contain about 800,000 clones, about 96% of them singletons. The CDR3 consists of 16 residues. In germline, CDR1 is PRHDT, CDR2 FYEKMQ (reference sequence). V was pared by 5 bases and J by 1 base, with 18 bases between. The chain employs TRBV13 and TRBJ2-7, with D uncertain. The TCR sequence derives from a man younger than 40 in good health. The sequenced sample consisted of naive CD8+ T cells sorted from blood. The CDR3 protein is CASSRLGSQVSYEQYF. The CDR3 region has the DNA TGTGCCAGCAGCCGCCTTGGTTCTCAGGTATCCTACGAGCAGTACTTC.